The 20 T cell receptor beta chains below all came from one sample that was sequenced in a study of CD8+ T cells in alopecia areata. Once RNA had been extracted, it was reverse transcribed into cDNA to act as the sequencing template. TCRdb keeps only in-frame clones here, not all; method: immunoSEQ multiplex PCR. Here the sample spans around 300,000 clones, 60% being singletons. Treatment specified: oral pan-JAK inhibitor, 5-10 mg twice daily. Sequences were derived from CD4+ T cells sorted from blood, sampled at approximately week 51, from a patient treated with tofacitinib. Receptor source: a human donor with alopecia areata.

V is TRBV11-1 and J is TRBJ2-5, with 11 bases fitting TRBD2. Germline CDR1 and CDR2: SGHAT and FQDESV (reference sequence). The CDR3 has 17 residues. V shed 5 bases, J shed 0 bases, and the junction held 8 bases outside the gene matches. The chain's CDR3 is CASSPLPSGGYQETQYF. The CDR3 nucleotides are TGTGCCAGCAGCCCCCTCCCTAGCGGGGGGTACCAAGAGACCCAGTACTTC. Together with reference TRBV11-1 and TRBJ2-5, the CDR3 gives the full variable domain: EAEVAQSPRYKITEKSQAVAFWCDPISGHATLYWYRQILGQGPELLVQFQDESVVDDSQLPKDRFSAERLKGVDSTLKIQPAELGDSAMYLCASSPLPSGGYQETQYFGPGTRLLVL.

V is TRBV29-1 and J is TRBJ2-2; TRBD2 matches 11 bases. With 8 bases clipped from V and 1 base from J, the junction kept 9 bases outside the gene matches. CDR3 size: 16 residues. Per the germline V gene, CDR1 is SQVTM and CDR2 is ANQGSEA. The CDR3 sequence: CSTDGLAGGNTGELFF. The CDR3, as DNA: TGCAGCACGGACGGGCTAGCGGGGGGGAACACCGGGGAGCTGTTTTTT.

This clone was seen only a few times. The rearrangement uses TRBV29-1 and TRBJ2-2; maybe TRBD2 (5 bases). Per germline, CDR1 SQVTM and CDR2 ANQGSEA. This CDR3 contains 14 residues. V lost 7 bases to trimming and J lost 4 bases, with 16 bases between them. The CDR3 is CSAWGVSGTGELFF. The CDR3 coding sequence is TGCAGCGCGTGGGGAGTTTCGGGCACCGGGGAGCTGTTTTTT.

There are a few counts of this clone. The gene calls are TRBV9 and TRBJ1-4, with D possibly matching TRBD1 (5 bases). CDR3 length equals 14 residues. In germline, CDR1 is SGDLS, CDR2 YYNGEE. V was pared by 3 bases and J by 0 bases, with 6 bases between. CDR3 sequence: CASSGQPTNEKLFF. For the CDR3, the DNA is TGTGCCAGCAGCGGACAGCCAACTAATGAAAAACTGTTTTTT.

This chain joins TRBV18 and TRBJ2-1, with TRBD2 matching 12 bases. The junction had 3 bases not matched to a gene; V was cut back by 5 bases and J by 10 bases. CDR1 and CDR2 from the germline V gene are KGHSH and LQKENI. CDR3 size: 13 residues. The CDR3 sequence is CASSTGLAGEQFF. The CDR3, as DNA: TGTGCCAGCTCAACAGGACTAGCGGGAGAGCAGTTCTTC.

This rearrangement joins TRBV4-1 to TRBJ2-1, with D possibly matching TRBD1 (5 bases). V lost 2 bases, J lost 1 base, and 12 bases lay in between. Germline V gives CDR1 MGHRA, CDR2 YSYEKL. The CDR3 sequence is 16 residues long. CDR3 DNA: TGCGCCAGCAGCCAACTGGACATCGTTTCCTACAATGAGCAGTTCTTC. This gives the protein CASSQLDIVSYNEQFF.

This clone came up once. J is TRBJ1-4 and V is TRBV23-1; D is undetermined. TRBV23-1 falls under the ORF class, with uncertain function. V was pared by 2 bases and J by 2 bases, with 12 bases between. This CDR3 has 16 residues. The CDR3 coding sequence is TGCGCCAGCAGTCAAGTTTTTCTGCGCACTAATGAAAAACTGTTTTTT. It translates to CASSQVFLRTNEKLFF.

This clone has only a few counts. V and J are TRBV15 and TRBJ1-4; the D gene is possibly TRBD1 (5 bases). CDR1 and CDR2 (germline): LNHNV, YYDKDF (reference sequence). Trimming shortened V by 0 bases and J by 4 bases, and 9 bases separated the two germline ends. The CDR3 extends over 15 amino acids. CDR3 sequence: CATSRDPRGNEKLFF. The CDR3 DNA sequence: TGTGCCACCAGCAGAGATCCAAGGGGTAATGAAAAACTGTTTTTT.

The V gene is TRBV6-5, the J gene TRBJ2-6; a weak D match, TRBD2 (5 bases). CDR3 size: 16 residues. Trimming shortened V by 2 bases and J by 0 bases, and 8 bases separated the two germline ends. From germline, CDR1 is MNHEY and CDR2 SVGAGI. The CDR3: CASSYPRGSGANVLTF. CDR3 DNA sequence: TGTGCCAGCAGTTACCCCCGGGGCTCTGGGGCCAACGTCCTGACTTTC.

This clone was counted between two and nine times. The J gene is TRBJ2-4, the V gene TRBV7-9; the match to TRBD2 covers 9 bases. The CDR3 runs to 15 residues. The germline CDR1 and CDR2 sequences are SEHNR and FQNEAQ (reference sequence). The V and J ends lost 5 bases and 6 bases, in that order; junction bases with no gene match: 8. The CDR3 nucleotides are TGTGCCAGCAGCCTCACCGGGACTAGCTCAAACATTCAGTACTTC. It is translated as CASSLTGTSSNIQYF.

This clone was seen a few times. The same CDR3 arises from other DNA sequences in this sample as well. The V call is TRBV9, the J call TRBJ2-1; no definite D call. The CDR3 runs 13 residues. V was clipped by 5 bases and J by 2 bases, with 8 bases between them. Germline V gene sequence: CDR1 SGDLS, CDR2 YYNGEE. Here the CDR3 reads CASSPDPYNEQFF. In DNA form, the CDR3 reads TGTGCCAGCAGTCCAGACCCCTACAATGAGCAGTTCTTC.

This clone was seen a few times. V usage is TRBV27 and J usage is TRBJ1-6; D gene ambiguous. V was shortened by 4 bases and J by 7 bases, with 14 bases between the two germline ends. The CDR3 spans 15 residues. Germline loops: CDR1 MNHEY, CDR2 SMNVEV (reference sequence). DNA of the CDR3: TGTGCCAGCAGTTACGGGAGGGCTTCCAATTCACCCCTCCACTTT. Its translation: CASSYGRASNSPLHF.

In its sample, this clone was seen once. CDR3 protein: CASSVGIAVGETQYF. CDR3 DNA sequence: TGTGCCAGCAGCGTAGGAATCGCCGTGGGAGAGACCCAGTACTTC. V gene TRBV9 combines with J gene TRBJ2-5, with D unresolved. The CDR3 consists of 15 residues. V was shortened by 0 bases and J by 4 bases, with 13 bases between the two germline ends. Germline lookup yields CDR1 SGDLS and CDR2 YYNGEE.

In its sample, this clone was seen a few times. The chain employs TRBV29-1 and TRBJ2-3; TRBD2 is a possible D gene (7 bases). Germline loops: CDR1 SQVTM, CDR2 ANQGSEA. Trimming cost V 4 bases and J 4 bases, with 12 bases left between them. CDR3 length: 13 amino acids. The CDR3 bases are TGCAGCGTTGGGGCGGGGGCGCCAGATACGCAGTATTTT. Its translation is CSVGAGAPDTQYF.

The chain combines TRBV7-9 with TRBJ1-2, with D hard to call. V lost 5 bases, J lost 7 bases, and 8 bases lay in between. There are 11 residues in the CDR3. Germline values: CDR1 SEHNR, CDR2 FQNEAQ (reference sequence). DNA for the CDR3: TGTGCCAGCAGCCGAGAGTTTGGCTACACCTTC. Translation: CASSREFGYTF.

To note about this clone: Within the sample, other DNA sequences also encode this same CDR3. The chain is built from TRBV30 and TRBJ1-5; 9 bases are a match to TRBD1. The germline CDR1 and CDR2 sequences are GTSNPN and SVGIG (reference sequence). This CDR3 comprises 13 residues. Trimming cost V 4 bases and J 6 bases; bases outside gene matches: 4. In DNA, the CDR3 is TGTGCCTGGAAGGGACAGGGCGCTCAGCCCCAGCATTTT. Amino acids: CAWKGQGAQPQHF.

The chain joins TRBV29-1 to TRBJ2-7; 10 positions match TRBD1. Trimming took 7 bases from V and 4 from J; bases not matched to a gene: 7. Germline assignment: CDR1 SQVTM and CDR2 ANQGSEA. The CDR3 spans 13 residues. The CDR3 region has the DNA TGCAGCGCTCGGACAGGGGGGGATTACGAGCAGTACTTC. Residues: CSARTGGDYEQYF.

This clone is a singleton in its sample. The chain couples TRBV4-2 to TRBJ2-2, with D hard to call. CDR1 and CDR2 (germline): LGHNA, YNFKEQ. CDR3 length: 12 residues. V was shortened by 4 bases and J by 5 bases, with 5 bases between the two germline ends. CDR3 sequence reads: CASSPGTGELFF. The DNA of the CDR3 is TGTGCCAGCAGCCCCGGTACCGGGGAGCTGTTTTTT.

This clone turned up a few times. V and J are TRBV7-9 and TRBJ1-4; D gene ambiguous. V gave up 5 bases and J gave up 8 bases, with 9 bases separating them. CDR3 length: 12 residues. Germline V CDR1 and CDR2: SEHNR, FQNEAQ (reference sequence). CDR3 sequence reads: CASSPSGEKLFF. CDR3 sequence (DNA): TGTGCCAGCAGCCCTAGCGGGGAAAAACTGTTTTTT.

The chain employs TRBV30 and TRBJ2-4, with D possibly TRBD1 on 6 matching bases. The CDR3 extends over 14 amino acids. Trimming left V 0 bases short and J 13 bases short, with 19 bases between. From germline, CDR1 is GTSNPN and CDR2 SVGIG (reference sequence). The CDR3 loop is CAWSVLKGVGPQYF. Written as DNA, the CDR3 is TGTGCCTGGAGTGTACTGAAGGGGGTAGGCCCCCAGTACTTC.